This is a list of T cell receptor beta chains from one sample in a study of Ad26.COV2.S vaccination and SARS-CoV-2 variants. The protocol was immunoSEQ multiplex PCR, while the TCRdb copy is restricted to in-frame clones and leaves out a portion. This table has more than 300,000 clones, 85% appearing once. Specimen: peripheral blood, collected in a trial of Ad26.COV2.S vaccine versus placebo. These receptors all come from a person between 18 and 59 years old who received the Ad26.COV2.S COVID-19 vaccine or a placebo. Both conserved end residues are part of each CDR3. The order of the fields is CDR3 length, J gene, clone size, D gene, V gene, CDR3 protein, CDR3 DNA. D genes are given only for firm matches. Clone size is not always given. Where it is, it says once, few, many or a class for expanded clones.

cdr3_length: 13; j_call: TRBJ2-5; clone_size: NA; d_call: NA; v_call: TRBV7-9; cdr3_aa: CATGPGYQETQYF; cdr3_nt: TGTGCCACCGGTCCCGGGTACCAAGAGACCCAGTACTTC
cdr3_length: 15; j_call: TRBJ1-4; clone_size: NA; d_call: NA; v_call: TRBV5-4; cdr3_aa: CASSLEGISGEKLFF; cdr3_nt: TGTGCCAGCAGCTTGGAAGGGATCTCGGGTGAAAAACTGTTTTTT
cdr3_length: 13; j_call: TRBJ2-5; clone_size: NA; d_call: TRBD1; v_call: TRBV2; cdr3_aa: CAMGQGSLETQYF; cdr3_nt: TGTGCCATGGGACAGGGGAGTTTAGAGACCCAGTACTTC
cdr3_length: 14; j_call: TRBJ2-1; clone_size: NA; d_call: NA; v_call: TRBV5-1; cdr3_aa: CASSIQTSSGEQFF; cdr3_nt: TGCGCCAGCAGCATTCAGACTAGTTCGGGTGAGCAGTTCTTC
cdr3_length: 18; j_call: TRBJ1-1; clone_size: NA; d_call: TRBD1; v_call: TRBV15; cdr3_aa: CATSRPGGQGARNTEAFF; cdr3_nt: TGTGCCACCAGCAGACCCGGGGGACAGGGGGCACGGAACACTGAAGCTTTCTTT
cdr3_length: 14; j_call: TRBJ1-1; clone_size: NA; d_call: NA; v_call: TRBV14; cdr3_aa: CASSQNRRGTEAFF; cdr3_nt: TGTGCCAGCAGCCAAAACAGACGTGGCACTGAAGCTTTCTTT
cdr3_length: 15; j_call: TRBJ2-4; clone_size: NA; d_call: TRBD2; v_call: TRBV19; cdr3_aa: CASSLGGWVKNIQYF; cdr3_nt: TGTGCCAGTAGTTTGGGGGGGTGGGTCAAAAACATTCAGTACTTC
cdr3_length: 13; j_call: TRBJ1-1; clone_size: NA; d_call: TRBD1; v_call: TRBV6-5; cdr3_aa: CASSFWDRPEAFF; cdr3_nt: TGTGCCAGCAGTTTCTGGGACAGGCCTGAAGCTTTCTTT
cdr3_length: 13; j_call: TRBJ2-7; clone_size: once; d_call: NA; v_call: TRBV5-1; cdr3_aa: CASSGQGGTEQYF; cdr3_nt: TGCGCCAGCAGCGGGCAGGGAGGCACCGAGCAGTACTTC
cdr3_length: 12; j_call: TRBJ1-1; clone_size: once; d_call: NA; v_call: TRBV4-2; cdr3_aa: CASSQSTLEAFF; cdr3_nt: TGTGCCAGCAGCCAAAGTACCCTAGAAGCTTTCTTT
cdr3_length: 13; j_call: TRBJ2-3; clone_size: NA; d_call: NA; v_call: TRBV9; cdr3_aa: CASSPGGTDTQYF; cdr3_nt: TGTGCCAGCAGCCCCGGGGGCACAGATACGCAGTATTTT
cdr3_length: 15; j_call: TRBJ2-1; clone_size: NA; d_call: NA; v_call: TRBV4-1; cdr3_aa: CASSPQGRLDNEQFF; cdr3_nt: TGCGCCAGCAGCCCTCAGGGTCGTCTCGACAATGAGCAGTTCTTC
cdr3_length: 15; j_call: TRBJ1-1; clone_size: NA; d_call: TRBD1; v_call: TRBV24-1; cdr3_aa: CATSDRQGAFTEAFF; cdr3_nt: TGTGCCACCAGTGATCGCCAGGGGGCCTTCACTGAAGCTTTCTTT
cdr3_length: 16; j_call: TRBJ2-3; clone_size: NA; d_call: NA; v_call: TRBV11-3; cdr3_aa: CASSLVGPQSTDTQYF; cdr3_nt: TGTGCCAGCAGCTTAGTTGGGCCCCAATCCACAGATACGCAGTATTTT
cdr3_length: 17; j_call: TRBJ1-4; clone_size: NA; d_call: NA; v_call: TRBV5-1; cdr3_aa: CASSLDIGAQGGEKLFF; cdr3_nt: TGCGCCAGCAGCTTGGATATTGGGGCACAGGGAGGAGAAAAACTGTTTTTT
cdr3_length: 11; j_call: TRBJ1-1; clone_size: NA; d_call: NA; v_call: TRBV20-1; cdr3_aa: CSAWGQVGAFF; cdr3_nt: TGCAGTGCCTGGGGACAAGTTGGAGCTTTCTTT
cdr3_length: 19; j_call: TRBJ2-3; clone_size: NA; d_call: TRBD2; v_call: TRBV3-1/TRBV3-2; cdr3_aa: CASSQDGAGGIPSTDTQYF; cdr3_nt: TGTGCCAGCAGCCAAGATGGCGCGGGGGGGATCCCTAGCACAGATACGCAGTATTTT
cdr3_length: 17; j_call: TRBJ1-5; clone_size: few; d_call: NA; v_call: TRBV5-6; cdr3_aa: CASSLGQTRRGNQPQHF; cdr3_nt: TGTGCCAGCAGCCTAGGACAGACGAGGCGTGGCAATCAGCCCCAGCATTTT
cdr3_length: 14; j_call: TRBJ1-2; clone_size: NA; d_call: TRBD1; v_call: TRBV5-1; cdr3_aa: CASSLAGTVYGYTF; cdr3_nt: TGCGCCAGCAGCTTGGCGGGGACAGTGTACGGCTACACCTTC
cdr3_length: 14; j_call: TRBJ2-3; clone_size: NA; d_call: NA; v_call: TRBV11-2; cdr3_aa: CASSLDSSTDTQYF; cdr3_nt: TGTGCCAGCAGCTTAGATTCTAGCACAGATACGCAGTATTTT
cdr3_length: 14; j_call: TRBJ2-1; clone_size: NA; d_call: NA; v_call: TRBV7-9; cdr3_aa: CASSLDLSFDEQFF; cdr3_nt: TGTGCCAGCAGCTTAGACCTTAGCTTCGATGAGCAGTTCTTC
cdr3_length: 15; j_call: TRBJ2-1; clone_size: NA; d_call: TRBD2; v_call: TRBV28; cdr3_aa: CASTRSASGGLGGFF; cdr3_nt: TGTGCCAGCACCCGGTCCGCTAGCGGGGGCCTCGGGGGATTCTTC
cdr3_length: 14; j_call: TRBJ2-2; clone_size: NA; d_call: NA; v_call: TRBV29-1; cdr3_aa: CSALWGTNTGELFF; cdr3_nt: TGCAGCGCCCTCTGGGGTACGAACACCGGGGAGCTGTTTTTT
cdr3_length: 17; j_call: TRBJ2-1; clone_size: NA; d_call: NA; v_call: TRBV4-1; cdr3_aa: CASSQVSGDGVYNEQFF; cdr3_nt: TGCGCCAGCAGCCAAGTCTCAGGGGATGGAGTTTACAATGAGCAGTTCTTC
cdr3_length: 12; j_call: TRBJ1-2; clone_size: NA; d_call: NA; v_call: TRBV30; cdr3_aa: CAWSVQGFGYTF; cdr3_nt: TGTGCCTGGAGTGTACAGGGTTTCGGCTACACCTTC
cdr3_length: 16; j_call: TRBJ2-6; clone_size: NA; d_call: NA; v_call: TRBV28; cdr3_aa: CASNRGGDSGANVLTF; cdr3_nt: TGTGCCAGCAACAGAGGCGGGGACTCTGGGGCCAACGTCCTGACTTTC
cdr3_length: 15; j_call: TRBJ1-3; clone_size: NA; d_call: NA; v_call: TRBV5-1; cdr3_aa: CASREEGSSGNTIYF; cdr3_nt: TGCGCCAGCAGGGAGGAGGGCAGCTCTGGAAACACCATATATTTT
cdr3_length: 13; j_call: TRBJ1-1; clone_size: NA; d_call: NA; v_call: TRBV5-1; cdr3_aa: CASSRELGTEAFF; cdr3_nt: TGCGCCAGCAGTAGGGAATTGGGCACTGAAGCTTTCTTT
cdr3_length: 16; j_call: TRBJ1-1; clone_size: NA; d_call: NA; v_call: TRBV19; cdr3_aa: CASSSEYGYPNTEAFF; cdr3_nt: TGTGCCAGTAGTTCGGAGTACGGTTACCCGAACACTGAAGCTTTCTTT
cdr3_length: 15; j_call: TRBJ1-5; clone_size: NA; d_call: NA; v_call: TRBV27; cdr3_aa: CASRLTGFSNQPQHF; cdr3_nt: TGTGCCAGCAGACTGACAGGCTTTAGCAATCAGCCCCAGCATTTT
cdr3_length: 13; j_call: TRBJ2-5; clone_size: NA; d_call: NA; v_call: TRBV21-1; cdr3_aa: CAGQLSFQETQYF; cdr3_nt: TGTGCTGGACAGTTAAGCTTCCAAGAGACCCAGTACTTC
cdr3_length: 13; j_call: TRBJ2-2; clone_size: NA; d_call: NA; v_call: TRBV11-3; cdr3_aa: CASSQTSPGELFF; cdr3_nt: TGTGCCAGCAGCCAAACATCGCCCGGGGAGCTGTTTTTT
cdr3_length: 13; j_call: TRBJ2-3; clone_size: NA; d_call: NA; v_call: TRBV5-1; cdr3_aa: CASSLVLSDTQYF; cdr3_nt: TGCGCCAGCAGCCTTGTATTATCAGATACGCAGTATTTT
cdr3_length: 15; j_call: TRBJ2-1; clone_size: once; d_call: TRBD1; v_call: TRBV6-1; cdr3_aa: CASSELTGGYNEQFF; cdr3_nt: TGTGCCAGCAGTGAATTAACAGGGGGCTACAATGAGCAGTTCTTC
cdr3_length: 14; j_call: TRBJ2-7; clone_size: once; d_call: NA; v_call: TRBV28; cdr3_aa: CASSLGRSSYEQYF; cdr3_nt: TGTGCCAGCAGTTTGGGGCGGAGCTCCTACGAGCAGTACTTC
cdr3_length: 15; j_call: TRBJ1-6; clone_size: NA; d_call: TRBD1; v_call: TRBV6-1; cdr3_aa: CASSEDRGGDSPLHF; cdr3_nt: TGTGCCAGCAGTGAGGACAGGGGTGGGGATTCACCCCTCCACTTT
cdr3_length: 13; j_call: TRBJ2-3; clone_size: NA; d_call: NA; v_call: TRBV5-1; cdr3_aa: CASSLVPDDTQYF; cdr3_nt: TGCGCCAGCAGCTTGGTCCCCGATGATACGCAGTATTTT
cdr3_length: 12; j_call: TRBJ1-1; clone_size: NA; d_call: NA; v_call: TRBV6-5; cdr3_aa: CASGRGRTEAFF; cdr3_nt: TGTGCCAGCGGACGGGGGAGGACTGAAGCTTTCTTT
cdr3_length: 15; j_call: TRBJ2-7; clone_size: NA; d_call: NA; v_call: TRBV15; cdr3_aa: CATSREIRVSYEQYF; cdr3_nt: TGTGCCACCAGCAGAGAGATCAGGGTTTCCTACGAGCAGTACTTC
cdr3_length: 15; j_call: TRBJ1-1; clone_size: NA; d_call: TRBD1; v_call: TRBV5-1; cdr3_aa: CASSLVTGVNTEAFF; cdr3_nt: TGCGCCAGCAGCTTGGTGACAGGGGTGAACACTGAAGCTTTCTTT
cdr3_length: 16; j_call: TRBJ2-5; clone_size: once; d_call: NA; v_call: TRBV25-1; cdr3_aa: CASSDFRPADQETQYF; cdr3_nt: TGTGCCAGCAGTGATTTTAGGCCCGCGGATCAAGAGACCCAGTACTTC
cdr3_length: 14; j_call: TRBJ2-7; clone_size: NA; d_call: TRBD1; v_call: TRBV28; cdr3_aa: CASREGQGAGEQYF; cdr3_nt: TGTGCCAGCAGGGAGGGACAGGGGGCCGGCGAGCAGTACTTC
cdr3_length: 14; j_call: TRBJ2-5; clone_size: NA; d_call: NA; v_call: TRBV11-2; cdr3_aa: CASSLDRLEGKKYF; cdr3_nt: TGTGCCAGCAGCTTAGATAGACTCGAAGGCAAAAAGTACTTC
cdr3_length: 13; j_call: TRBJ2-3; clone_size: NA; d_call: NA; v_call: TRBV6-5; cdr3_aa: CASRYQGSDTQYF; cdr3_nt: TGTGCCAGCAGATACCAGGGAAGCGATACGCAGTATTTT
cdr3_length: 17; j_call: TRBJ1-3; clone_size: NA; d_call: TRBD1; v_call: TRBV7-9; cdr3_aa: CASSLGGSQGAGNTIYF; cdr3_nt: TGTGCCAGCAGCTTAGGAGGGTCCCAGGGGGCTGGAAACACCATATATTTT
cdr3_length: 13; j_call: TRBJ2-7; clone_size: NA; d_call: TRBD1; v_call: TRBV2; cdr3_aa: CASSVGWTGEQYF; cdr3_nt: TGTGCCAGCAGTGTCGGATGGACAGGCGAGCAGTACTTC
cdr3_length: 19; j_call: TRBJ1-4; clone_size: NA; d_call: NA; v_call: TRBV21-1; cdr3_aa: CASSKGRDRVVLDSEKLFF; cdr3_nt: TGTGCCAGCAGCAAAGGGCGGGACAGGGTGGTATTAGATAGTGAAAAACTGTTTTTT
cdr3_length: 13; j_call: TRBJ2-5; clone_size: NA; d_call: TRBD2; v_call: TRBV5-1; cdr3_aa: CASSPGGGETQYF; cdr3_nt: TGCGCCAGCAGCCCGGGCGGGGGGGAGACCCAGTACTTC
cdr3_length: 13; j_call: TRBJ1-3; clone_size: NA; d_call: NA; v_call: TRBV6-1; cdr3_aa: CASSEGPGNTIYF; cdr3_nt: TGTGCCAGCAGTGAAGGACCTGGAAACACCATATATTTT
cdr3_length: 13; j_call: TRBJ2-7; clone_size: NA; d_call: TRBD1; v_call: TRBV2; cdr3_aa: CASSENRGNEQYF; cdr3_nt: TGTGCCAGCAGTGAAAACAGGGGGAACGAGCAGTACTTC
cdr3_length: 15; j_call: TRBJ1-1; clone_size: NA; d_call: NA; v_call: TRBV2; cdr3_aa: CASSKAVVLSTEAFF; cdr3_nt: TGTGCCAGCAGCAAAGCGGTGGTTTTGAGCACTGAAGCTTTCTTT
cdr3_length: 18; j_call: TRBJ2-7; clone_size: NA; d_call: TRBD2; v_call: TRBV5-1; cdr3_aa: CASSLFETSGGTTYEQYF; cdr3_nt: TGCGCCAGCAGCTTGTTTGAGACTAGCGGGGGGACTACCTACGAGCAGTACTTC
cdr3_length: 15; j_call: TRBJ1-6; clone_size: NA; d_call: TRBD1; v_call: TRBV11-3; cdr3_aa: CASSYGQGYNSPLHF; cdr3_nt: TGTGCCAGCAGCTACGGACAGGGCTATAATTCACCCCTCCACTTT
cdr3_length: 15; j_call: TRBJ2-7; clone_size: NA; d_call: TRBD2; v_call: TRBV6-5; cdr3_aa: CASSSIAGTSYEQYF; cdr3_nt: TGTGCCAGCAGTTCAATAGCGGGAACCTCCTACGAGCAGTACTTC
cdr3_length: 15; j_call: TRBJ1-4; clone_size: NA; d_call: NA; v_call: TRBV5-1; cdr3_aa: CASSLAPRVNEKLFF; cdr3_nt: TGCGCCAGCAGCTTGGCTCCCAGGGTTAATGAAAAACTGTTTTTT
cdr3_length: 14; j_call: TRBJ2-5; clone_size: NA; d_call: NA; v_call: TRBV3-1/TRBV3-2; cdr3_aa: CASSHRRIEETQYF; cdr3_nt: TGTGCCAGCAGCCACCGGAGGATCGAAGAGACCCAGTACTTC
cdr3_length: 14; j_call: TRBJ1-1; clone_size: NA; d_call: NA; v_call: TRBV7-8; cdr3_aa: CASTHRAADTEAFF; cdr3_nt: TGTGCCAGCACCCATAGGGCAGCAGACACTGAAGCTTTCTTT
cdr3_length: 15; j_call: TRBJ1-6; clone_size: NA; d_call: NA; v_call: TRBV3-1/TRBV3-2; cdr3_aa: CASSQGNGRNSPLHF; cdr3_nt: TGTGCCAGCAGCCAAGGCAACGGGAGGAATTCACCCCTCCACTTT
cdr3_length: 14; j_call: TRBJ1-4; clone_size: NA; d_call: TRBD1; v_call: TRBV7-9; cdr3_aa: CASSSLDRNEKLFF; cdr3_nt: TGTGCCAGCAGCTCCCTGGACAGGAATGAAAAACTGTTTTTT